Listed here is a single T cell receptor beta chain. The antigen this receptor binds is unknown. Per-base quality was not reported, and no clone a single base away is much larger than it. What the treatment or condition label conveys for this sample: in vitro stimulation with specific CMV peptide epitopes to enrich CMV-specific T cells. CDR3 length: 16 amino acids, cysteine to phenylalanine. Only the CDR3 DNA stays, 48 bases, in frame from base 1. Per the germline V gene, MNHEY is the CDR1 and SVGEGT is the CDR2. Relative to germline, V is 0 bases shorter and J is 2 bases shorter, with 11 bases between their ends. The data are from a study of T cell repertoires in cytomegalovirus infection (dated by TCRdb to about 2019). About the investigation overall: Peptide stimulations targeted recently identified HLA-C-restricted CMV epitopes, whose presentation resists viral immunomodulation, together with well-studied HLA-B-restricted epitopes. Donor HLA type was relevant to the analysis, as public TCR beta signatures indicated carriage of CMV infection together with the matching HLA type. The investigation overall reported the following: In both this cohort and an independent roughly 330-donor cohort, the cumulative frequency of public TCR beta family members distinguished carriers of CMV infection plus the relevant HLA type. The ex vivo response was dominated by HLA-C-restricted CMV-specific TCR beta clonotypes, which also provided the single most frequent clonotype in two of eight donors.

TCRdb lists the instrument as Illumina HiSeq 1500. TCRdb trimmed public reads at Q25 via fastp, called clones via MiXCR and kept in-frame beta chains. Each entry is one CDR3 protein sequence, shown with its most common DNA and genes. For this sample the table gives approximately 770,000 distinct CDR3 sequences, of which around 29% were detected only once. Of the sample, about 12% falls within the top ten clones. Recombination joined TRBV6-2 or TRBV6-3 with TRBJ2-1, with the D gene not clear enough to name. The receptor comes from a human donor in good health (CMV status not recorded). Some clones in this sample may be carry-over from other donors' samples. The sample was cultured CD8+ T cells from PBMCs, taken from culture after CMV antigen stimulation. The DNA reads TGTGCCAGCAGTTACTCGCGCCAGGTGACCTACAATGAGCAGTTCTTC. This yields the protein CASSYSRQVTYNEQFF.